Listed here is a single T cell receptor (beta chain). Its antigen is undetermined. The data are from a study of T cell responses to AZD1222 COVID-19 vaccine. Findings of the study overall: White British ancestry dominated among donors, who included more females, and clonal diversity was possibly underestimated. There were vaccine-associated CD4 TCRs across spike, dominant at 160-218 and 743-854.

The CDR3 is 16 residues long. Looked up from germline, CDR1 is LNHNV and CDR2 is YYDKDF (reference sequence). V was trimmed by 1 base and J by 2 bases, leaving 12 bases between them. This table comes from immunoSEQ multiplex PCR, and its TCRdb copy is limited to in-frame clones, with some not included. Here the sample spans about 140,000 clones, just over 90% being singletons. This sequence joins TRBV15 and TRBJ1-5; no definite D call. Specimen: peripheral blood, collected on day 0 of MenACWY control vaccination. This TCR was recovered from an adult in good health. This chain's CDR3 is CATSRVRSRGNQPQHF. The CDR3 DNA reads as TGTGCCACCAGCAGAGTCCGGAGTCGTGGCAATCAGCCCCAGCATTTT.